This T cell receptor (beta chain) was sequenced in a study of siplizumab effects on memory and regulatory T cells. Study conclusions and caveats: Naive T cells, seemingly more diverse than memory cells, seemed major alloresponse contributors.

V shed 6 bases and J shed 1 base, with 13 bases lying between them. Germline V lookup: CDR1 MNHNY, CDR2 SVGAGI (reference sequence). CDR3 length: 15 residues. In the case of this clone: No antigen is known for it.

Measured with immunoSEQ multiplex PCR; TCRdb has only the in-frame clones, and not every one. The table records some 65,000 clones, 88% of them present only once. The rearrangement links TRBV6-6 to TRBJ2-1; D gene unclear. The receptor's source is a human donor in good health. Material for sequencing was Tregs sorted from blood. CDR3 loop: CASSTAPRSYNEQFF. The CDR3 DNA sequence: TGTGCCAGCAGCACAGCCCCTAGGTCCTACAATGAGCAGTTCTTC.